The 14 T cell receptor beta chains below all came from one sample that was sequenced in a study of regulatory T cells in long-lasting Graves disease listed by TCRdb under 2021. The label giving this sample's time point can be read as: newly diagnosed GD, antithyroid drugs for less than 3 months. For both TCR sequencing and RNA sequencing, RNA was extracted from PBMCs in TRIzol. The library was made by multiplex PCR. TCRdb names Illumina HiSeq 4000 as the instrument used. To build TCR beta libraries, CDR3 regions were amplified by Arm-PCR using iRepertoire HTBI primers. In TCRdb, the public reads were trimmed at Q25 with fastp and aligned with MiXCR, with productive beta chains retained. Every entry covers one CDR3 protein and lists the most common genes and DNA from its rows. This sample holds 400,000 to 500,000 distinct CDR3 sequences; around 15% were observed only once. The top ten clonotypes cover approximately 17% of the sample.

This sample was shared with a second study, whose subject was T cells in Graves' hyperthyroidism and ophthalmopathy.

The sequences come from peripheral blood mononuclear cells (PBMCs), collected at new diagnosis, from a patient treated with antithyroid drugs. The receptors stem from a woman between 45 and 65 years old with Graves disease. Donor details come from another sample of the same person, matched by shared clones.

This chain connects TRBV6-5 to TRBJ1-4, with 10 bases fitting TRBD1. V shed 1 base, J shed 7 bases, and the junction held 3 bases outside the gene matches. There are 15 residues in the CDR3. The germline V gene encodes CDR1 MNHEY and CDR2 SVGAGI. CDR3 loop: CASSYLGQGIEKLFF. The CDR3 nucleotides are TGTGCCAGCAGTTACTTGGGACAGGGGATTGAAAAACTGTTTTTT.

This clonotype was found a few times. V usage is TRBV20-1 and J usage is TRBJ2-1; 13 bases are a match to TRBD2. CDR1 and CDR2 from the germline V gene are DFQATT and SNEGSKA (reference sequence). CDR3 size: 14 residues. Trimming cost V 5 bases and J 5 bases; bases outside gene matches: 3. This chain's CDR3 is CSAEGTSGNNEQFF. The CDR3 DNA is TGCAGTGCTGAGGGGACTAGCGGGAACAATGAGCAGTTCTTC.

This clonotype was observed at least ten times. This rearrangement joins TRBV5-1 to TRBJ2-3; 7 bases match TRBD1. CDR1 is SGHRS, CDR2 YFSETQ, per germline. Trimming cost V 3 bases and J 0 bases; bases outside gene matches: 7. The CDR3 has 16 residues. The CDR3 bases are TGCGCCAGCAGCTCTACAACAGGGGCTAGCACAGATACGCAGTATTTT. This encodes CASSSTTGASTDTQYF.

This clonotype was seen repeatedly, ten times or more. The chain links TRBV5-1 to TRBJ2-3; possible D gene TRBD2, 6 bases. The ends were cut back, 3 bases at V and 5 bases at J, with 22 bases in the middle. CDR3 length equals 17 residues. Per the germline V gene, CDR1 is SGHRS and CDR2 is YFSETQ. This CDR3 is CASSSQGSWDLGDTQYF. In nucleotides, the CDR3 is TGCGCCAGCAGCTCCCAAGGGAGCTGGGACTTGGGAGATACGCAGTATTTT. Looking up the rest from reference TRBV5-1 and TRBJ2-3 gives the full variable domain: KAGVTQTPRYLIKTRGQQVTLSCSPISGHRSVSWYQQTPGQGLQFLFEYFSETQRNKGNFPGRFSGRQFSNSRSEMNVSTLELGDSALYLCASSSQGSWDLGDTQYFGPGTRLTVL.

This clonotype has ten or more counts. The chain combines TRBV28 with TRBJ1-2; D uncertain. Germline V gene lookup returns CDR1 MDHEN and CDR2 SYDVKM. V was clipped by 6 bases and J by 5 bases, with 10 bases between them. The CDR3 spans 12 residues. Here the CDR3 reads CASRRERYGYTF. In nucleotides, the CDR3 is TGTGCCAGCAGGAGGGAAAGGTATGGCTACACCTTC.

This clonotype was counted between two and nine times. The gene calls are TRBV11-2 and TRBJ2-7; 8 bases are a match to TRBD2. The CDR3 is made up of 15 amino acids. Germline loops: CDR1 SGHAT, CDR2 FQNNGV. After removal of 5 bases from V and 0 bases from J, the junction contained 6 bases not matched to a gene. CDR3 coding DNA: TGTGCCAGCAGCAAAGGCGGGGGGAGCTCCTACGAGCAGTACTTC. It encodes CASSKGGGSSYEQYF.

The chain couples TRBV30 to TRBJ1-1; perhaps TRBD1 as D (5 bases). The CDR3 contains 13 residues. The germline V gene has CDR1 GTSNPN and CDR2 SVGIG (reference sequence). V was pared by 0 bases and J by 5 bases, with 10 bases between. The CDR3 region has the DNA TGTGCCTGGAGTGTACAGGAGGGAACTGAAGCTTTCTTT. It is translated as CAWSVQEGTEAFF.

This clonotype appeared many times. The chain joins TRBV3-1 to TRBJ2-3; 7 bases are shared with TRBD1. Germline CDR1 is LGHDT and CDR2 is YNNKEL (reference sequence). There are 14 residues in the CDR3. Trimming cost V 0 bases and J 8 bases; bases outside gene matches: 5. The CDR3 loop is CASSQDRGRGTQYF. The CDR3, as DNA: TGTGCCAGCAGCCAAGATAGGGGGCGCGGTACGCAGTATTTT.

The V gene is TRBV5-1, the J gene TRBJ2-1; TRBD2 matches at 15 bases. CDR1 and CDR2 from the germline V gene are SGHRS and YFSETQ. Trimming took 5 bases from V and 6 from J; bases not matched to a gene: 15. This CDR3 contains 19 residues. CDR3 sequence reads: CASRTTSGLAGGPGNEQFF. Here the CDR3 DNA reads TGCGCCAGCAGAACAACATCCGGACTAGCGGGAGGGCCGGGCAATGAGCAGTTCTTC.

This clonotype was counted many times. The gene calls are TRBV3-1 and TRBJ1-5, with D unresolved. The CDR3 has 17 amino acids. V was cut by 1 base and J by 0 bases, with 13 bases left in between. Germline V lookup: CDR1 LGHDT, CDR2 YNNKEL (reference sequence). The CDR3 reads CASSQGTFTHSNQPQHF. CDR3 bases: TGTGCCAGCAGCCAAGGTACCTTTACACATAGCAATCAGCCCCAGCATTTT. The full variable domain, completed using reference TRBV3-1 and TRBJ1-5, is DTAVSQTPKYLVTQMGNDKSIKCEQNLGHDTMYWYKQDSKKFLKIMFSYNNKELIINETVPNRFSPKSPDKAHLNLHINSLELGDSAVYFCASSQGTFTHSNQPQHFGDGTRLSIL.

In its sample, this clonotype was seen many times. This chain connects TRBV30 to TRBJ2-1; 7 bases are shared with TRBD2. Germline CDR1 and CDR2: GTSNPN and SVGIG (reference sequence). V was pared by 4 bases and J by 7 bases, with 4 bases of the junction left unmatched. The CDR3 loop spans 12 amino acids. CDR3 nucleotides: TGTGCCTGGACTTCTAGCGGAAATGAGCAGTTCTTC. Protein: CAWTSSGNEQFF.

In this sample, this clonotype turned up a few times. In nucleotides, the CDR3 is TGTGCCAGCAGTTCTACCGGGACAGGAGTAGACGGTTATCAGCCCCAGCATTTT. This sequence encodes CASSSTGTGVDGYQPQHF. The J gene is TRBJ1-5, the V gene TRBV7-9; 8 bases line up with TRBD1. This CDR3 has 18 residues. The V segment lost 6 bases and the J segment 5 bases; nucleotides outside the gene matches: 18. Germline V lookup: CDR1 SEHNR, CDR2 FQNEAQ (reference sequence). The whole variable domain, filled in from reference TRBV7-9 and TRBJ1-5, reads DTGVSQNPRHKITKRGQNVTFRCDPISEHNRLYWYRQTLGQGPEFLTYFQNEAQLEKSRLLSDRFSAERPKGSFSTLEIQRTEQGDSAMYLCASSSTGTGVDGYQPQHFGDGTRLSIL.

The count of this clonotype is one. A single base separates this from a much larger clone, so it may be a read error. The CDR3 does not close with the conserved phenylalanine or tryptophan, likely indicating a read error. The chain joins TRBV5-1 to TRBJ2-7; D is perhaps TRBD2 (5 bases). This CDR3 spans 13 amino acids. CDR1 is SGHRS and CDR2 is YFSETQ in the germline V gene. Trimming removed 1 base from V and 5 bases from J, with 10 bases in between. The chain's CDR3 is CASSLSASNEQYL. CDR3 DNA: TGCGCCAGCAGCTTGTCGGCTAGCAACGAGCAGTACCTC.

This clonotype was counted at least ten times. The V and J genes are TRBV28 and TRBJ2-1; perhaps D is TRBD1 or TRBD2 (5 bases each). Germline CDR1 is MDHEN and CDR2 is SYDVKM. Trimming stripped 5 bases from V and 2 bases from J, with 13 bases between. This CDR3 comprises 15 residues. The CDR3 DNA reads as TGTGCCAGCAGTCCATTGGGGGACCCCTACAATGAGCAGTTCTTC. Amino acid sequence: CASSPLGDPYNEQFF.